Listed here are 18 T cell receptor beta chains from one sample, sequenced in a study of shared clonotypes between healthy human individuals. Sequencing was performed with immunoSEQ multiplex PCR; in TCRdb, only in-frame clones are kept and a portion is missing. This sample has 950,000 to 1,100,000 clones, with about 80% found just once. Source material: memory CD4+ T cells sorted from blood. The subset is: CD45RA-negative fraction. The source is a man younger than 35 in good health.

This chain uses TRBV5-6 with TRBJ2-3; TRBD2 aligns across 7 bases. In germline, CDR1 is SGHDT, CDR2 YYEEEE. This CDR3 is 15 amino acids long. With V trimmed by 3 bases and J by 2 bases, 6 bases remained unmatched. The CDR3: CASSWGGTNTDTQYF. The DNA for the CDR3 is TGTGCCAGCAGCTGGGGGGGAACAAACACAGATACGCAGTATTTT.

The rearrangement links TRBV10-1 to TRBJ1-2; D might be TRBD1 (6 bases). The V gene's germline CDR1 is WNHNN and CDR2 SYGVQD (reference sequence). The CDR3 has 13 residues. V lost 5 bases and J 2 bases, leaving 9 bases between the germline ends. CDR3 bases: TGCGCCAGCAGTTCACAGGGCAACTATGGCTACACCTTC. Translated: CASSSQGNYGYTF.

CDR3 nucleotide sequence: TGTGCCAGCAGCCTCGGGGATTCGGCTAATGAAAAACTGTTTTTT. Translating it yields CASSLGDSANEKLFF. J is TRBJ1-4 and V is TRBV7-2; D unclear. Deletions cut 5 bases from V and 3 bases from J, with 13 bases between. From germline, CDR1 is SGHTA and CDR2 FQGNSA. The length of the CDR3 is 15 residues.

This clone was observed once. J is TRBJ2-5 and V is TRBV10-3, with TRBD2 identical over 13 bases. Unmatched junction bases numbered 11, after V lost 4 bases and J lost 9 bases. There are 16 residues in the CDR3. Per germline, CDR1 ENHRY and CDR2 SYGVKD. This CDR3 reads CAISAPTSGGLGAQYF. CDR3 sequence (DNA): TGTGCCATCAGTGCCCCGACTAGCGGGGGGTTGGGGGCCCAGTACTTC.

The genes are TRBV7-2 and TRBJ1-2; tentative D call: TRBD1 (6 bases). CDR1 is SGHTA, CDR2 FQGNSA, per germline. The CDR3 totals 16 residues. V dropped 5 bases and J dropped 6 bases, with 22 bases sitting between them. CDR3: CASSAGPWGGGNGYTF. CDR3 coding DNA: TGTGCCAGCAGCGCGGGGCCCTGGGGAGGGGGTAATGGCTACACCTTC.

This clone was recorded many times. V and J are TRBV30 and TRBJ1-2; 11 bases line up with TRBD1. The CDR3 is 12 amino acids. Germline assignment: CDR1 GTSNPN and CDR2 SVGIG (reference sequence). V was clipped by 2 bases and J by 13 bases; unmatched bases: 6. CDR3 residues: CAWSPGQGVATF. CDR3 bases: TGTGCCTGGAGTCCGGGACAGGGGGTAGCCACCTTC.

The V and J genes are TRBV7-2 and TRBJ1-2; the D gene is possibly TRBD1 (6 bases). V shed 5 bases and J shed 5 bases, with 15 bases lying between them. Germline lookup yields CDR1 SGHTA and CDR2 FQGNSA. The CDR3 has 14 amino acids. This CDR3 reads CASSPFEGGYGYTF. Here the CDR3 DNA reads TGTGCCAGCAGCCCCTTTGAAGGGGGATATGGCTACACCTTC.

The chain couples TRBV6-6 to TRBJ1-2; possibly TRBD1 for D (5 bases). The V and J ends lost 0 bases and 4 bases respectively, with 12 bases between them. Germline V lookup: CDR1 MNHNY, CDR2 SVGAGI (reference sequence). The CDR3 is 15 amino acids. The CDR3, as DNA: TGTGCCAGCAGTTACTCATCCGGGGCCAGCTATGGCTACACCTTC. This translates into CASSYSSGASYGYTF.

V usage is TRBV5-6 and J usage is TRBJ2-5; 11 bases agree with TRBD2. This CDR3 region has 14 residues. V lost 4 bases to trimming and J lost 5 bases; unmatched junction nucleotides: 4. Germline-derived CDR1 and CDR2 are SGHDT and YYEEEE. The CDR3: CASSELAGVETQYF. The CDR3 DNA sequence: TGTGCCAGCAGCGAACTAGCGGGAGTTGAGACCCAGTACTTC.

The chain links TRBV5-1 to TRBJ2-3; possible D gene TRBD1, 5 bases. Between the trimmed V and J ends, which lost 3 bases and 2 bases, there was a span of 10 bases. Germline V gene data show CDR1 as SGHRS and CDR2 as YFSETQ. The CDR3 totals 14 residues. Written as DNA, the CDR3 is TGCGCCAGCAGCTCACCAGGGTTCACAGATACGCAGTATTTT. Translating gives CASSSPGFTDTQYF. Full variable domain (rest looked up from reference TRBV5-1 and TRBJ2-3): KAGVTQTPRYLIKTRGQQVTLSCSPISGHRSVSWYQQTPGQGLQFLFEYFSETQRNKGNFPGRFSGRQFSNSRSEMNVSTLELGDSALYLCASSSPGFTDTQYFGPGTRLTVL.

In its sample, this clone was seen once. The chain combines TRBV30 with TRBJ2-1; possibly TRBD1 for D (5 bases). Per germline, CDR1 GTSNPN and CDR2 SVGIG (reference sequence). The CDR3 has 15 amino acids. Trimming removed 0 bases from V and 2 bases from J, with 11 bases in between. The CDR3, as DNA: TGTGCCTGGAGTGTAAGGCAGGGCGCCTACAATGAGCAGTTCTTC. Protein product: CAWSVRQGAYNEQFF.

This chain joins TRBV5-8 and TRBJ1-1, with TRBD1 as a possible D gene (5 bases). V was clipped by 3 bases and J by 0 bases, with 9 bases between them. This CDR3 has 14 residues. Germline CDR1 reads SGHTS; CDR2 reads YDEGEE. The CDR3 reads CASSYRYLNTEAFF. CDR3 DNA: TGTGCCAGCAGCTACAGGTATCTGAACACTGAAGCTTTCTTT.

This chain joins TRBV11-2 and TRBJ2-7; TRBD2 is a possible D gene (6 bases). Looked up from germline, CDR1 is SGHAT and CDR2 is FQNNGV. The length of the CDR3 is 15 residues. Trimming shortened V by 10 bases and J by 2 bases, and 21 bases separated the two germline ends. The chain's CDR3 is CATQPSRDFTYEQYF. The CDR3 DNA sequence: TGTGCCACCCAGCCGTCCCGGGACTTCACCTACGAGCAGTACTTC.

In DNA form, the CDR3 reads TGTGCCAGCAGCCGAGAGAAGGGCTATGGCTACACCTTC. Translation gives CASSREKGYGYTF. The V call is TRBV11-2, the J call TRBJ1-2, with D hard to call. Germline lookup yields CDR1 SGHAT and CDR2 FQNNGV. V shed 5 bases and J shed 4 bases, with 11 bases lying between them. CDR3 length: 13 amino acids.

J is TRBJ2-5 and V is TRBV7-9; the D is unclear. V lost 1 base and J lost 5, with 11 bases in between. CDR1 and CDR2 from the germline V gene are SEHNR and FQNEAQ (reference sequence). This CDR3 has 14 amino acids. In nucleotides, the CDR3 is TGTGCCAGCAGCTTAGATCTTCTTGGCGAGACCCAGTACTTC. Its translation is CASSLDLLGETQYF.

J is TRBJ1-1 and V is TRBV5-5; 7 bases fit TRBD1. The germline gives CDR1 SGHKS, CDR2 YYEKEE (reference sequence). V gave up 4 bases and J gave up 5 bases; unmatched junction bases: 8. This CDR3 has 14 residues. This CDR3 is CASSPGQSRTEAFF. The DNA for the CDR3 is TGTGCCAGCAGCCCGGGACAGTCGCGGACTGAAGCTTTCTTT.

The V gene is TRBV5-8, the J gene TRBJ1-1; 8 positions agree with TRBD1. Trimming took 3 bases from V and 0 from J; bases not matched to a gene: 7. CDR3 length: 16 residues. Germline values: CDR1 SGHTS, CDR2 YDEGEE. CDR3 sequence reads: CASSYDRGGMNTEAFF. The CDR3 nucleotides are TGTGCCAGCAGCTACGACAGGGGTGGGATGAACACTGAAGCTTTCTTT.

J is TRBJ2-5 and V is TRBV25-1; D gene uncertain. Gene TRBJ2-7 matches the end of the DNA better, so the J call may be wrong. The CDR3 sequence is 12 residues long. Germline values: CDR1 MGHDK, CDR2 SYGVNS. Here the CDR3 DNA reads TGTGCCAGCAGCCCCGACGGAATCGAGCAGTACTTC. Translating gives CASSPDGIEQYF.